The sequence of this T cell receptor beta chain was determined in a study of control samples from healthy donors and cancer patients (dated by TCRdb to between 2020 and 2021). Preparation of the library involved the immunoSEQ multiplex PCR assay. Sourced from immuneACCESS, this table was stored by TCRdb with only in-frame sequences that have V and J called. A share of the clones is absent; for the studies checked, an unresolved V gene accounts for under half, and the remainder has no known explanation. Present in this sample are 40,000 to 50,000 clones, less than 95% of which were seen just once. The top ten hold approximately 24% of the sample. CDR1 SGDLS and CDR2 YYNGEE were looked up in the germline V gene. The CDR3, cysteine through phenylalanine, is 16 amino acids long. The CDR3 DNA has 48 bases and is translated from base 1. Worth noting for this clone: It has no known antigen specificity. Germline and junction disagree at one end, which may indicate a read error. This specimen includes other DNA sequences encoding the same CDR3.

The chain links TRBV9 with TRBJ1-1; 9 central bases correspond to TRBD1. The origin of this receptor is a man aged 60-69 years in good health. Sequencing was done on a sample of blood. CDR3 region: CASSPTGGVLNTEAFF. The DNA sequence is as follows: TGTGCCAGCAGCCCAACAGGGGGCGTCTTGAACACTGAAGCCTTCTTT.